The 26 T cell receptor beta chains listed next were all sequenced from one sample in a study of cytomegalovirus exposure and HLA in healthy donors. Primers: 60 Vbeta forward and 13 Jbeta reverse. The table came from immunoSEQ multiplex PCR; TCRdb's copy has only in-frame clones and leaves some out. Of more than 150,000 clones listed, roughly 82% are singletons. The specimen was PBMCs. These receptors were obtained from a girl aged 2 to 10 in good health and CMV-seropositive.

This clone was counted only a few times. The chain joins TRBV11-3 to TRBJ2-2; the D gene is possibly TRBD2 (5 bases). V was shortened by 5 bases and J by 7 bases, with 17 bases between the two germline ends. The germline V gene encodes CDR1 SGHNT and CDR2 YENEEA. The CDR3 sequence is 15 residues long. DNA for the CDR3: TGTGCCAGCAGCAAAGCATTATCGGGGAGCGGGGAGCTGTTTTTT. Translation gives CASSKALSGSGELFF.

The chain joins TRBV6-4 to TRBJ2-5; no firm D call. Trimming removed 8 bases from V and 5 bases from J, with 12 bases in between. This CDR3 is built from 12 residues. Germline CDR1 is MRHNA and CDR2 is SNTAGT. The DNA for the CDR3 is TGTGCCAGCGCTAGTCCGTTGGAGACCCAGTACTTC. Amino acid sequence: CASASPLETQYF.

The V and J genes are TRBV2 and TRBJ2-7; TRBD1 is a possible D gene (6 bases). Germline lookup yields CDR1 SNHLY and CDR2 FYNNEI. The CDR3 has 15 amino acids. V lost 6 bases and J 3 bases, leaving 18 bases between the germline ends. As DNA, the CDR3 is TGTGCCAGCAGCGCCGAACAGGGAGCAGGCTACGAGCAGTACTTC. The encoded protein is CASSAEQGAGYEQYF.

The CDR3 DNA reads TGTGCCAGCAGCTCGGGACTAGCGGGAGTGGTGACAGATACGCAGTATTTT. Translated, it gives CASSSGLAGVVTDTQYF. The chain is built from TRBV5-4 and TRBJ2-3, with 14 positions matching TRBD2. The germline V gene has CDR1 SGHNT and CDR2 YYREEE (reference sequence). There are 17 residues in the CDR3. Trimming cost V 3 bases and J 3 bases; bases outside gene matches: 6.

This chain connects TRBV2 to TRBJ2-3, with D possibly TRBD2 on 5 matching bases. V lost 7 bases to trimming and J lost 6 bases, with 20 bases between them. CDR1 is SNHLY, CDR2 FYNNEI, per germline. CDR3 length: 15 amino acids. This CDR3 is CASKGGRDQSDTQYF. CDR3 coding DNA: TGTGCCAGCAAAGGAGGTCGGGATCAGAGCGATACGCAGTATTTT.

The chain recombines TRBV30 with TRBJ1-6; D gene ambiguous. This CDR3 is built from 15 residues. Looked up from germline, CDR1 is GTSNPN and CDR2 is SVGIG (reference sequence). Between the trimmed V and J ends, which lost 0 bases and 5 bases, there was a span of 11 bases. DNA for the CDR3: TGTGCCTGGAGTGTACGAGGAACCGATAATTCACCCCTCCACTTT. Amino acid sequence: CAWSVRGTDNSPLHF.

To note about this clone: The germline gene is not matched at one end of the junction; a read error may be the cause. The rearrangement links TRBV30 to TRBJ1-3, with D unresolved. The germline V gene encodes CDR1 GTSNPN and CDR2 SVGIG (reference sequence). This CDR3 has 11 amino acids. The CDR3 is CAWTRRNTIYF. Written as DNA, the CDR3 is TGTGCGTGGACGCGAAGAAACACCATATATTTT.

The chain combines TRBV11-3 with TRBJ2-7, with 7 nucleotides matching TRBD1. V trimming: 5 bases; J trimming: 4 bases; junction bases outside the gene matches: 11. Germline CDR1 reads SGHNT; CDR2 reads YENEEA. This CDR3 region has 15 residues. The CDR3 DNA is TGTGCCAGCAGCCCAACGGGACAGAAGATGTACGAGCAGTACTTC. Protein: CASSPTGQKMYEQYF.

The chain employs TRBV5-8 and TRBJ1-5; 9 nucleotides agree with TRBD1. After removal of 4 bases from V and 2 bases from J, the junction contained 10 bases not matched to a gene. The CDR3 has 17 amino acids. CDR1 is SGHTS and CDR2 is YDEGEE in the germline V gene. The CDR3 DNA follows: TGTGCCAGCAGCGAAATATCGGACAGGGGAGGCAATCAGCCCCAGCATTTT. Translation: CASSEISDRGGNQPQHF.

A note on this clone: The same CDR3 also results from other DNA sequences found in this sample. This chain connects TRBV2 to TRBJ1-2, with 7 nucleotides matching TRBD1. The CDR3 has 12 residues. Germline trimming cut 6 bases from V and 3 bases from J; bases unmatched to any gene: 1. Germline V gene sequence: CDR1 SNHLY, CDR2 FYNNEI. The DNA of the CDR3 is TGTGCCAGCAGCGACAGGGACTATGGCTACACCTTC. It codes for CASSDRDYGYTF. Looking up the rest from reference TRBV2 and TRBJ1-2 gives the full variable domain: EPEVTQTPSHQVTQMGQEVILRCVPISNHLYFYWYRQILGQKVEFLVSFYNNEISEKSEIFDDQFSVERPDGSNFTLKIRSTKLEDSAMYFCASSDRDYGYTFGSGTRLTVV.

DNA for the CDR3: TGTGCCAGCAGTCTCTTGAGCGCGAGCGACGAGCAGTACTTC. Translated: CASSLLSASDEQYF. This chain joins TRBV9 and TRBJ2-7; unclear D gene. The V and J ends lost 5 bases and 5 bases respectively, with 17 bases between them. The CDR3 contains 14 residues. Per the germline V gene, CDR1 is SGDLS and CDR2 is YYNGEE.

V gene TRBV6-5 combines with J gene TRBJ2-7; 9 positions agree with TRBD2. CDR1 and CDR2 (germline): MNHEY, SVGAGI. This CDR3 contains 14 residues. With 6 bases clipped from V and 0 bases from J, the junction kept 3 bases outside the gene matches. In DNA, the CDR3 is TGTGCCAGCAGCCGTAGCGGGGGCTCCTACGAGCAGTACTTC. Protein: CASSRSGGSYEQYF.

The chain has TRBV5-1 and TRBJ1-5, with a tentative D call TRBD1 (6 bases). Germline CDR1 SGHRS, CDR2 YFSETQ. The germline V and J ends were trimmed by 4 bases and 5 bases, with 10 bases remaining between them. The CDR3 has 13 residues. CDR3 protein: CASSQGQHQPQHF. Written as DNA, the CDR3 is TGCGCCAGCAGCCAAGGACAGCATCAGCCCCAGCATTTT.

This clone appeared a single time. The V and J genes are TRBV28 and TRBJ2-7; D may be TRBD2 (6 bases). Germline CDR1 and CDR2: MDHEN and SYDVKM. The CDR3 runs 13 residues. The V gene lost 2 bases and the J gene lost 5 bases, with 10 bases spanning the gap. This CDR3 reads CASSLAGIDEQYF. The CDR3 bases are TGTGCCAGCAGTTTAGCGGGAATCGACGAGCAGTACTTC.

J is TRBJ2-1 and V is TRBV30, with 9 bases identical to TRBD1. Germline values: CDR1 GTSNPN, CDR2 SVGIG (reference sequence). The V gene end was trimmed by 2 bases and the J gene end by 10 bases; junction bases not matched to a gene: 9. The CDR3 is 14 residues long. Here the CDR3 DNA reads TGTGCCTGGAGTTCGGGACAGGGATTGGTAGAGCAGTTCTTC. Translated, it gives CAWSSGQGLVEQFF.

This chain links TRBV18 with TRBJ2-1, with 8 bases lining up with TRBD2. The CDR3 length is 17 residues. From germline, CDR1 is KGHSH and CDR2 LQKENI. J was trimmed by 3 bases and V by 3 bases; bases with no gene match: 10. This chain's CDR3 is CASSPYLNSGNYNEQFF. CDR3 DNA sequence: TGTGCCAGCTCACCGTACTTAAATAGCGGGAACTACAATGAGCAGTTCTTC.

The chain carries TRBV6-1 and TRBJ2-2; D might be TRBD1 (6 bases). The germline V gene encodes CDR1 MNHNS and CDR2 SASEGT. CDR3 length equals 15 residues. Trimming removed 6 bases from V and 0 bases from J, with 11 bases in between. The CDR3 reads CASSEGHPNTGELFF. Here the CDR3 DNA reads TGTGCCAGCAGCGAGGGACACCCGAACACCGGGGAGCTGTTTTTT.

This clone was seen just once. The chain uses TRBV7-2 and TRBJ2-7; 13 nucleotides align to TRBD2. With V trimmed by 2 bases and J by 5 bases, 6 bases remained unmatched. Germline CDR1 reads SGHTA; CDR2 reads FQGNSA. This CDR3 has 16 residues. CDR3 in DNA: TGTGCCAGCAGCTTACCAAGGACTAGCGGGAGCCACGAGCAGTACTTC. Amino acid sequence: CASSLPRTSGSHEQYF.

The chain links TRBV11-2 to TRBJ2-7; TRBD1 matches 9 bases. The V segment lost 5 bases and the J segment 2 bases; nucleotides outside the gene matches: 19. The length of the CDR3 is 19 residues. Germline V lookup: CDR1 SGHAT, CDR2 FQNNGV. CDR3 nucleotides: TGTGCCAGCAGCACAACACCGGGACAGGGAAATCCCTTGACCTACGAGCAGTACTTC. Amino acid sequence: CASSTTPGQGNPLTYEQYF.

CDR3 sequence reads: CASSEWGLGTGTDTQYF. The CDR3, as DNA: TGTGCCAGCAGTGAATGGGGGTTGGGGACAGGTACAGATACGCAGTATTTT. The chain joins TRBV2 to TRBJ2-3; 8 bases fit TRBD1. Looked up from germline, CDR1 is SNHLY and CDR2 is FYNNEI. The V and J ends lost 2 bases and 3 bases, in that order; junction bases with no gene match: 10. The CDR3 length is 17 residues.

As DNA, the CDR3 is TGTGCCAGCTCACCCCCCGTTCGCGTTAGCTCTGGAAACACCATATATTTT. Residues: CASSPPVRVSSGNTIYF. The V gene is TRBV18, the J gene TRBJ1-3; D remains ambiguous. This CDR3 contains 17 residues. CDR1 and CDR2 from the germline V gene are KGHSH and LQKENI. V was shortened by 3 bases and J by 0 bases, with 15 bases between the two germline ends.

V and J are TRBV28 and TRBJ2-7; tentative D call: TRBD1 (6 bases). This CDR3 is built from 16 residues. Germline V gene sequence: CDR1 MDHEN, CDR2 SYDVKM. V lost 6 bases and J 2 bases, leaving 20 bases between the germline ends. CDR3 bases: TGTGCCAGCAGAAGTGGGGGCCAACCCCGCCCCTACGAGCAGTACTTC. As protein: CASRSGGQPRPYEQYF.

V and J are TRBV6-5 and TRBJ1-5, with 9 bases fitting TRBD1. The V gene's germline CDR1 is MNHEY and CDR2 SVGAGI. The J segment lost 3 bases and the V segment lost 3 bases, leaving 6 bases of the junction unmatched. The CDR3 is made up of 16 amino acids. DNA for the CDR3: TGTGCCAGCAGTTATGCGGGACAGGGAGACAATCAGCCCCAGCATTTT. It translates to CASSYAGQGDNQPQHF.

A few counts support this clone. The J gene is TRBJ2-3, the V gene TRBV5-1, with TRBD2 matching 16 bases. The CDR3 consists of 18 residues. V was clipped by 5 bases and J by 9 bases; unmatched bases: 15. The germline CDR1 and CDR2 sequences are SGHRS and YFSETQ. This CDR3 is CASSSTLPGLAGGPTQYF. The CDR3 nucleotides are TGCGCCAGCAGTTCTACCCTACCGGGACTAGCGGGAGGGCCAACGCAGTATTTT.

In regard to this clone: Germline is not matched at one junction end, which may reflect a read error. The genes are TRBV7-7 and TRBJ2-5, with a possible D match to TRBD2 (6 bases). The CDR3 runs to 14 residues. Germline CDR1 SSHAT, CDR2 FNYEAQ (reference sequence). The CDR3 DNA reads as TGTGCTAGCAGCTTGGGACTGGGGAAAGAGACCCAGTACTTC. This codes for CASSLGLGKETQYF.

This chain joins TRBV6-5 and TRBJ1-5; 9 bases match TRBD1. With V trimmed by 6 bases and J by 7 bases, 7 bases remained unmatched. The length of the CDR3 is 14 residues. From germline, CDR1 is MNHEY and CDR2 SVGAGI. This CDR3 is CASSTGQGHQPQHF. The CDR3 nucleotides are TGTGCCAGCAGCACCGGACAGGGGCACCAGCCCCAGCATTTT.